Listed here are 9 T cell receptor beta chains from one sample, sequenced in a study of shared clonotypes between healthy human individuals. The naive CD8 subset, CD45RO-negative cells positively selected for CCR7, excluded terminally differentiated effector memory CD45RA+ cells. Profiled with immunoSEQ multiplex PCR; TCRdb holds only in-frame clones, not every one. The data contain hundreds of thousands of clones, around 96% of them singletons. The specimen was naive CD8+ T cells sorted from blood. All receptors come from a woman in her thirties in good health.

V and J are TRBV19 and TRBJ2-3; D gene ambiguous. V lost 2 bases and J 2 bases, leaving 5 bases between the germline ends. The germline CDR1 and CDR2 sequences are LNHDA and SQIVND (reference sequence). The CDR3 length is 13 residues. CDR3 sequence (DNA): TGTGCCAGTAGTATAAGGGTCACAGATACGCAGTATTTT. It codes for CASSIRVTDTQYF.

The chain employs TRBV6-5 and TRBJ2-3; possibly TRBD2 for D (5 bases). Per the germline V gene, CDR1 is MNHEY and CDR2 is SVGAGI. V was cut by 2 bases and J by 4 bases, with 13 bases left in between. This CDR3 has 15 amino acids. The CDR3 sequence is CASSYPYEGSDTQYF. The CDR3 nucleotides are TGTGCCAGCAGTTACCCATATGAGGGATCAGATACGCAGTATTTT.

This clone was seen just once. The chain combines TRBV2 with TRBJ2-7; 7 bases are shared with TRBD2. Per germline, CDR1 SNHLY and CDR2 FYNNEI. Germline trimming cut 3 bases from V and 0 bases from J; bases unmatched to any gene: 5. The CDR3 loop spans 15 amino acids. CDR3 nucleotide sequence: TGTGCCAGCAGTGACCCCCTAGCGGTCTCCTACGAGCAGTACTTC. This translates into CASSDPLAVSYEQYF.

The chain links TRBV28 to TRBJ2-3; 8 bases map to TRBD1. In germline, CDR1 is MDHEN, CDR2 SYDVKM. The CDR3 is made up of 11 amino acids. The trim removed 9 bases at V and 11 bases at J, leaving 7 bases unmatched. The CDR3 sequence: CASERTGRQYF. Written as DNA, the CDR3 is TGTGCCAGTGAACGGACAGGGAGGCAGTATTTT.

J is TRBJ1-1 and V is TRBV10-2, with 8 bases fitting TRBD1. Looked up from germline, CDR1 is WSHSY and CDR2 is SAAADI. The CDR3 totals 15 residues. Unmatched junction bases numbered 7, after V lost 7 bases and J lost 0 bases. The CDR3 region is CASMKTGDMNTEAFF. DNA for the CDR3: TGCGCCAGCATGAAGACAGGGGATATGAACACTGAAGCTTTCTTT.

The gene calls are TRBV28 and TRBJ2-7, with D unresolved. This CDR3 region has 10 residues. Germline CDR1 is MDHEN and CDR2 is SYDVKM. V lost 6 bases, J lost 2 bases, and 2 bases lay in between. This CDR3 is CASRAYEQYF. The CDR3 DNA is TGTGCCAGCAGAGCCTACGAGCAGTACTTC.

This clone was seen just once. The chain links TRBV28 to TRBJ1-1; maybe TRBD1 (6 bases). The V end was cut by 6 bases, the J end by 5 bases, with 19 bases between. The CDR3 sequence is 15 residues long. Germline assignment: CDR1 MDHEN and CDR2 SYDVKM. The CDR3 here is CASRPLTGFGTEAFF. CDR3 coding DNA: TGTGCCAGCAGGCCCCTGACAGGTTTCGGGACTGAAGCTTTCTTT.

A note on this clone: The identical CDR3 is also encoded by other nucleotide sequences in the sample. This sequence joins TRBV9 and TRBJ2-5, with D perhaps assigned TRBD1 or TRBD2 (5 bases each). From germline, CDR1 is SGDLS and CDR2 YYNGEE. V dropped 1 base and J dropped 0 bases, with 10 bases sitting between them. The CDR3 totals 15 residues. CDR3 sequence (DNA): TGTGCCAGCAGCGTAAGTGGGACGTACCAAGAGACCCAGTACTTC. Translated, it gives CASSVSGTYQETQYF.

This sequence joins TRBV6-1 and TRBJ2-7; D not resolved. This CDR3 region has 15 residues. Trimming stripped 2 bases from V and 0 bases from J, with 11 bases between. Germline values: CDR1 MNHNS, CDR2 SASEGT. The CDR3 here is CASSEIIWSSYEQYF. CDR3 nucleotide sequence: TGTGCCAGCAGTGAAATTATATGGAGCTCCTACGAGCAGTACTTC.